A single sample gave rise to the 11 T cell receptor beta chains below, sequenced in a study of T cell responses to AZD1222 COVID-19 vaccine. Libraries were prepared by immunoSEQ multiplex PCR; TCRdb keeps only in-frame clonotypes and omits some of them. This table holds about 69,000 clones, over 80% found once. The sample here was peripheral blood, taken 28 days after the second AZD1222 dose. The source of these receptors is an adult who received the AZD1222 COVID-19 vaccine.

The rearrangement links TRBV19 to TRBJ2-6, with D possibly being TRBD2 (6 bases). This CDR3 region has 17 residues. Germline V lookup: CDR1 LNHDA, CDR2 SQIVND (reference sequence). Trimming stripped 1 base from V and 4 bases from J, with 14 bases between. DNA for the CDR3: TGTGCCAGTAGTATAGGTGGGCGGGGAGCCGGGGCCAACGTCCTGACTTTC. It specifies CASSIGGRGAGANVLTF.

V usage is TRBV20-1 and J usage is TRBJ1-1; D uncertain. The CDR3 spans 13 residues. The V end lost 3 bases, the J end lost 1 base, and 9 bases lay between the germline ends. Germline assignment: CDR1 DFQATT and CDR2 SNEGSKA (reference sequence). CDR3: CSASLDPNTEAFF. CDR3 nucleotides: TGCAGTGCTAGTCTCGATCCGAACACTGAAGCTTTCTTT.

In DNA, the CDR3 is TGCGCCAGCAGCCGGACAGGGGGGGACACTGAAGCTTTCTTT. This encodes CASSRTGGDTEAFF. The chain combines TRBV5-1 with TRBJ1-1; TRBD1 aligns across 10 bases. The CDR3 is made up of 14 amino acids. Germline CDR1 SGHRS, CDR2 YFSETQ. V trimming: 4 bases; J trimming: 3 bases; junction bases outside the gene matches: 3.

The CDR3 nucleotides are TGTGCCAGCAGCTCGGTCGCGGGGGGCGGTTATAATTCACCCCTCCACTTT. It yields the protein CASSSVAGGGYNSPLHF. The chain carries TRBV7-9 and TRBJ1-6, with a tentative D call TRBD1 (6 bases). There are 17 residues in the CDR3. Per the germline V gene, CDR1 is SEHNR and CDR2 is FQNEAQ (reference sequence). Trimming took 4 bases from V and 4 from J, leaving 17 bases between them.

The chain couples TRBV15 to TRBJ1-3; D is unresolved. Trimming stripped 8 bases from V and 4 bases from J, with 15 bases between. This CDR3 region has 14 residues. The germline V gene encodes CDR1 LNHNV and CDR2 YYDKDF (reference sequence). CDR3 DNA sequence: TGTGCCACCGGGAAGGAGTCGTGGGGAAACACCATATATTTT. This gives the protein CATGKESWGNTIYF.

In its sample, this clone was seen once. This chain joins TRBV5-1 and TRBJ1-1, with a possible D match to TRBD1 (5 bases). Germline CDR1 SGHRS, CDR2 YFSETQ. Trimming removed 5 bases from V and 1 base from J, with 15 bases in between. This CDR3 has 15 amino acids. The CDR3, as DNA: TGCGCCAGCAGAAAGGGGACCGTCCCGAACACTGAAGCTTTCTTT. Encoded protein: CASRKGTVPNTEAFF.

This clone was counted many times. The rearrangement joins TRBV5-4 to TRBJ2-1, with a possible D match to TRBD2 (5 bases). Per germline, CDR1 SGHNT and CDR2 YYREEE (reference sequence). CDR3 length equals 13 residues. Trimming removed 5 bases from V and 0 bases from J, with 6 bases in between. CDR3 DNA: TGTGCCAGCAGAGCGGACTCCTACAATGAGCAGTTCTTC. Its protein is CASRADSYNEQFF.

The DNA of the CDR3 is TGCGCCAGCAGGGGGACTAGCGGGAGGACCACCTACGAGCAGTACTTC. It translates to CASRGTSGRTTYEQYF. The chain uses TRBV5-1 and TRBJ2-7; 15 bases map to TRBD2. Germline loops: CDR1 SGHRS, CDR2 YFSETQ. V was clipped by 5 bases and J by 2 bases; unmatched bases: 5. CDR3 size: 16 residues.

The CDR3 sequence is CASSLWAGQGATEAFF. The CDR3 bases are TGTGCCAGCAGTTTATGGGCGGGACAGGGGGCCACTGAAGCTTTCTTT. This rearrangement joins TRBV27 to TRBJ1-1, with 12 positions matching TRBD1. The trim removed 1 base at V and 4 bases at J, leaving 4 bases unmatched. In germline, CDR1 is MNHEY, CDR2 SMNVEV (reference sequence). This CDR3 has 16 residues.

The rearrangement uses TRBV19 and TRBJ1-5; D unclear. This CDR3 has 16 amino acids. With 3 bases removed from V and 1 base from J, the gap between germline ends came to 13 bases. Germline lookup yields CDR1 LNHDA and CDR2 SQIVND (reference sequence). CDR3 protein: CASSMAGFGSNQPQHF. As DNA, the CDR3 is TGTGCCAGTAGTATGGCGGGATTCGGGAGCAATCAGCCCCAGCATTTT.

The chain couples TRBV5-1 to TRBJ2-7; TRBD2 aligns across 11 bases. CDR3 length: 14 residues. The V segment lost 5 bases and the J segment 4 bases; nucleotides outside the gene matches: 5. The V gene's germline CDR1 is SGHRS and CDR2 YFSETQ. CDR3 protein: CASRRLAGPYEQYF. The CDR3 region has the DNA TGCGCCAGCAGACGACTAGCGGGACCATACGAGCAGTACTTC.